The rows below give T cell receptor beta chains drawn from one sample of a study of blood T cells in healthy people across ages. TCRdb independently ran MiXCR on the 5' RACE reads; one entry per CDR3 protein. The sample lists about 1.8 million distinct CDR3 sequences; just under 50% were seen once. The sequencing sample was made of blood. The receptors here all came from a woman aged 40 to 50 in good health. CDR3s include the opening cysteine and the closing phenylalanine or tryptophan. Fields, in order: J gene, V gene, clone size, D gene, CDR3 protein, CDR3 DNA. The D gene is left open where the match is weak. A row's size may be missing; if present it is once, few, many or a size class.

j_call: TRBJ2-7
v_call: TRBV11-2
clone_size: .
d_call: TRBD1
cdr3_aa: CASSFTTGTAYEQYF
cdr3_nt: TGTGCCAGCAGCTTCACAACCGGGACAGCCTACGAGCAGTACTTC

j_call: TRBJ2-5
v_call: TRBV5-5
clone_size: .
d_call: .
cdr3_aa: CACSFGTQEAQYF
cdr3_nt: TGTGCCTGCAGCTTCGGTACCCAAGAGGCCCAGTACTTC

j_call: TRBJ2-3
v_call: TRBV6-1
clone_size: .
d_call: TRBD2
cdr3_aa: CASQSSGGTTDTQYF
cdr3_nt: TGTGCCAGCCAAAGTAGCGGGGGGACCACAGATACGCAGTATTTT

j_call: TRBJ1-4
v_call: TRBV3-1
clone_size: .
d_call: .
cdr3_aa: CASSRDTRGEKLFF
cdr3_nt: TGTGCCAGCAGCCGCGACACCAGGGGTGAAAAACTGTTTTTT

j_call: TRBJ2-5
v_call: TRBV7-2
clone_size: .
d_call: .
cdr3_aa: CASSPDPGLKTQYF
cdr3_nt: TGTGCCAGCAGCCCAGATCCCGGGCTGAAGACCCAGTACTTC

j_call: TRBJ2-4
v_call: TRBV5-1
clone_size: .
d_call: .
cdr3_aa: CASRFSGRGCKNIQYF
cdr3_nt: TGCGCCAGCAGATTCTCGGGACGGGGGTGTAAAAACATTCAGTACTTC

j_call: TRBJ2-5
v_call: TRBV4-2
clone_size: few
d_call: .
cdr3_aa: CASSQEVQRGWETQYF
cdr3_nt: TGTGCCAGCAGCCAAGAAGTACAGAGGGGTTGGGAGACCCAGTACTTC

j_call: TRBJ2-4
v_call: TRBV6-1
clone_size: .
d_call: .
cdr3_aa: CASSDLDPKNIQYF
cdr3_nt: TGTGCCAGCAGTGATCTAGACCCCAAAAACATTCAGTACTTC

j_call: TRBJ2-5
v_call: TRBV29-1
clone_size: few
d_call: .
cdr3_aa: CSVGGGLETQYF
cdr3_nt: TGCAGCGTTGGCGGGGGCCTTGAGACCCAGTACTTC

j_call: TRBJ2-1
v_call: TRBV7-3
clone_size: few
d_call: .
cdr3_aa: CASSLAAGTMHEQFF
cdr3_nt: TGTGCCAGCAGCTTAGCCGCCGGGACGATGCATGAGCAGTTCTTC